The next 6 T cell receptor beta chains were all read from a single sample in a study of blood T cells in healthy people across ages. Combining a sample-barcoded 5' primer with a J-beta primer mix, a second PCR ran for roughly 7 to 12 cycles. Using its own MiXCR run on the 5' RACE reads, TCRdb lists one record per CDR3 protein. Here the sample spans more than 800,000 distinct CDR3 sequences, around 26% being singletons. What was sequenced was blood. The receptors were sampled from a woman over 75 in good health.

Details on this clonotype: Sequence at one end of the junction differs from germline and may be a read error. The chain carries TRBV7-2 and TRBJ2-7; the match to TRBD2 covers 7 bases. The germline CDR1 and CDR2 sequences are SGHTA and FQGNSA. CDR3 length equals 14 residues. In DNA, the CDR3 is TGCGCCAGCAGCGTCGGGGGGAACGTTCTCGAGCAGTACTTC. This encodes CASSVGGNVLEQYF.

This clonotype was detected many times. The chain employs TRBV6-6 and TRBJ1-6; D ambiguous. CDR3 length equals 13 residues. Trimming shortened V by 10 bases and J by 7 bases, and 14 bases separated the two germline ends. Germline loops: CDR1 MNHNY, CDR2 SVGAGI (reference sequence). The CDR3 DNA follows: TGTGCCACCGCTAACATGGGCAATTCACCCCTCCACTTT. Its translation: CATANMGNSPLHF.

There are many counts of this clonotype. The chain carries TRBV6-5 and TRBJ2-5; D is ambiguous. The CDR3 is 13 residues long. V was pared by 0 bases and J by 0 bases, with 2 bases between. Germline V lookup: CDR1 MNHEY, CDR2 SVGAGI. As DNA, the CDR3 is TGTGCCAGCAGTTACTCGAACCAAGAGACCCAGTACTTC. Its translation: CASSYSNQETQYF.

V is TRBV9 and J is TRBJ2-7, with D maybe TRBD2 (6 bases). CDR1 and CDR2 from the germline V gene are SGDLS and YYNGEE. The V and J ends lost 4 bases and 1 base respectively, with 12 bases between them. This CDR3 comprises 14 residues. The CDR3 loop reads CASSIGGVSYEQYF. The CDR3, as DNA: TGTGCCAGCAGCATCGGAGGGGTTTCCTACGAGCAGTACTTC.

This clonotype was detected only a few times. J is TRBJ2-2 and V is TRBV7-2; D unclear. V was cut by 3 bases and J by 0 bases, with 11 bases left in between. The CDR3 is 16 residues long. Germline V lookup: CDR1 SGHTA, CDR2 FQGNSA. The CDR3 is CASSFGSKTNTGELFF. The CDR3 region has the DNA TGTGCCAGCAGCTTCGGATCTAAAACGAACACCGGGGAGCTGTTTTTT. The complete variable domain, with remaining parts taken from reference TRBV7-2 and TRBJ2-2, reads GAGVSQSPSNKVTEKGKDVELRCDPISGHTALYWYRQSLGQGLEFLIYFQGNSAPDKSGLPSDRFSAERTGGSVSTLTIQRTQQEDSAVYLCASSFGSKTNTGELFFGEGSRLTVL.

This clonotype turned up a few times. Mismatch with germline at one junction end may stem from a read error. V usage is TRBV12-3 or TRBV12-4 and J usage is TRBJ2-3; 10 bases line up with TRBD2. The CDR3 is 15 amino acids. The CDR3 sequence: CASTISGGATDAQYF. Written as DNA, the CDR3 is TGTGCCAGCACCATAAGCGGGGGGGCAACAGATGCGCAGTATTTT.